This passage covers 18 T cell receptor beta chains from one sample sequenced in a study of CD8+ T cells in alopecia areata (dated by TCRdb to 2016 to 2018). Libraries were built with the immunoSEQ multiplex PCR assay. RNA was extracted from all samples and reverse transcribed into cDNA as template for TCR sequencing. The immuneACCESS repertoire file appears here via TCRdb, limited to in-frame rearrangements. These files lack a portion of the clones; in checked studies, under half of the deficit traces to unresolved V genes, and the cause of the others is not known. A total of 200,000 to 250,000 clones appear in this sample, approximately 52% of them only once. Approximately 0.5% of the sample comes from the top ten. In the paper's terms, the time point label means: baseline before oral tofacitinib. This specimen was CD4+ T cells sorted from blood, taken at week 0. These receptors were obtained from a human donor with alopecia areata.

Notes on this clone: Other DNA sequences in this sample translate to the same CDR3. This chain joins TRBV29-1 and TRBJ2-7; unclear D gene. The CDR3 has 11 amino acids. Trimming pared 4 bases from V and 2 bases from J, leaving 6 bases between. The germline V gene encodes CDR1 SQVTM and CDR2 ANQGSEA. The CDR3 DNA reads TGCAGCGTTGTCGGAACCTACGAGCAGTACTTC. Translated: CSVVGTYEQYF.

The gene calls are TRBV10-3 and TRBJ2-7; 7 bases are shared with TRBD1. The V gene's germline CDR1 is ENHRY and CDR2 SYGVKD. The V and J ends lost 5 bases and 3 bases, in that order; junction bases with no gene match: 4. The CDR3 is made up of 13 amino acids. The CDR3 region has the DNA TGTGCCATCAGTACGGGACAGAGCTACGAGCAGTACTTC. Translated, it gives CAISTGQSYEQYF.

This clone came up a few times. The V gene is TRBV4-1, the J gene TRBJ2-1; perhaps TRBD2 as D (5 bases). Trimming left V 6 bases short and J 1 base short, with 10 bases between. The CDR3 contains 14 residues. Germline loops: CDR1 MGHRA, CDR2 YSYEKL. CDR3 protein: CASSPRGSYNEQFF. CDR3 coding DNA: TGCGCCAGCAGTCCCAGAGGGTCCTACAATGAGCAGTTCTTC.

This chain connects TRBV6-5 to TRBJ1-2; D might be TRBD1 (6 bases). V shed 4 bases and J shed 4 bases, with 10 bases lying between them. CDR3 length: 13 residues. Germline V gene lookup returns CDR1 MNHEY and CDR2 SVGAGI. CDR3 protein: CASSFTGPYGYTF. CDR3 DNA: TGTGCCAGCAGTTTCACAGGGCCCTATGGCTACACCTTC.

This clone came up once. This chain uses TRBV2 with TRBJ2-3; D is ambiguous. With 3 bases removed from V and 1 base from J, the gap between germline ends came to 5 bases. The CDR3 is 13 amino acids. Germline V gene sequence: CDR1 SNHLY, CDR2 FYNNEI. The CDR3 reads CASSDGRTDTQYF. DNA of the CDR3: TGTGCCAGCAGTGATGGACGCACAGATACGCAGTATTTT.

A few counts support this clone. The chain employs TRBV9 and TRBJ2-6; the D gene is possibly TRBD1 (7 bases). The germline V and J ends were trimmed by 2 bases and 1 base, with 16 bases remaining between them. This CDR3 is 18 amino acids long. Per the germline V gene, CDR1 is SGDLS and CDR2 is YYNGEE. The CDR3 is CASSVGGQKASGANVLTF. The CDR3 DNA is TGTGCCAGCAGCGTCGGGGGACAGAAGGCATCTGGGGCCAACGTCCTGACTTTC.

The rearrangement joins TRBV2 to TRBJ2-7; D call uncertain. V was shortened by 7 bases and J by 7 bases, with 17 bases between the two germline ends. Germline V gene sequence: CDR1 SNHLY, CDR2 FYNNEI. This CDR3 spans 13 amino acids. This CDR3 is CASKDDPPREQYF. CDR3 DNA: TGTGCCAGCAAGGATGATCCCCCTAGAGAGCAGTACTTC.

This clone has more than one count but fewer than ten. The chain combines TRBV6-1 with TRBJ2-3; D is perhaps TRBD1 (5 bases). Germline V gives CDR1 MNHNS, CDR2 SASEGT. CDR3 size: 14 residues. Deletions cut 2 bases from V and 15 bases from J, with 21 bases between. CDR3 in amino acids: CASSEQLQVGREYF. CDR3 in DNA: TGTGCCAGCAGTGAACAGTTGCAAGTCGGCAGGGAATATTTT.

V usage is TRBV6-6 and J usage is TRBJ2-5; D is ambiguous. Germline CDR1 reads MNHNY; CDR2 reads SVGAGI (reference sequence). The CDR3 covers 13 residues. V lost 5 bases and J 3 bases, leaving 10 bases between the germline ends. The CDR3 sequence: CASSRTAKETQYF. The DNA for the CDR3 is TGTGCCAGCAGTCGCACAGCTAAAGAGACCCAGTACTTC.

V usage is TRBV15 and J usage is TRBJ2-7, with TRBD1 identical over 7 bases. The CDR3 runs to 13 residues. CDR1 LNHNV and CDR2 YYDKDF come from the germline V gene (reference sequence). V gave up 4 bases and J gave up 4 bases; unmatched junction bases: 4. CDR3 DNA sequence: TGTGCCACCAGCAAATTGGGACAGTACGAGCAGTACTTC. It yields the protein CATSKLGQYEQYF.

The J gene is TRBJ2-1, the V gene TRBV2; D call uncertain. Looked up from germline, CDR1 is SNHLY and CDR2 is FYNNEI. V dropped 5 bases and J dropped 1 base, with 3 bases sitting between them. CDR3 length: 12 amino acids. The CDR3 loop is CASSQSYNEQFF. The CDR3, as DNA: TGTGCCAGCAGTCAGTCCTACAATGAGCAGTTCTTC.

The genes are TRBV28 and TRBJ2-3; D is undetermined. In germline, CDR1 is MDHEN, CDR2 SYDVKM. The V gene lost 4 bases and the J gene lost 5 bases, with 10 bases spanning the gap. The CDR3 length is 13 residues. CDR3 nucleotide sequence: TGTGCCAGCAGTTCGTCGCGCGGAGATACGCAGTATTTT. It is translated as CASSSSRGDTQYF.

The V gene is TRBV15, the J gene TRBJ2-7, with 8 bases identical to TRBD1. J was trimmed by 6 bases and V by 0 bases; bases with no gene match: 1. This CDR3 has 13 amino acids. Per the germline V gene, CDR1 is LNHNV and CDR2 is YYDKDF (reference sequence). CDR3 amino acids: CATSREQGGEQYF. CDR3 coding DNA: TGTGCCACCAGCAGAGAACAGGGGGGCGAGCAGTACTTC.

The chain joins TRBV6-5 to TRBJ2-7; 10 nucleotides align to TRBD1. CDR1 is MNHEY and CDR2 is SVGAGI in the germline V gene. The CDR3 runs 14 residues. The V and J ends lost 6 bases and 2 bases, in that order; junction bases with no gene match: 4. This chain's CDR3 is CASSTGTGAYEQYF. The CDR3 region has the DNA TGTGCCAGCAGCACCGGGACAGGGGCCTACGAGCAGTACTTC.

This clone was counted only a few times. The gene calls are TRBV28 and TRBJ2-1, with 12 positions matching TRBD2. The ends lost 7 bases at V and 14 bases at J; junction bases unmatched: 15. Germline CDR1 is MDHEN and CDR2 is SYDVKM. The CDR3 contains 15 residues. Here the CDR3 reads CASTTQELAGGPEFF. The DNA for the CDR3 is TGTGCCAGCACTACCCAAGAGCTAGCGGGAGGGCCTGAGTTCTTC.

CDR3 bases: TGCAGCGTTGCGTTACAGAAGAACACTGAAGCTTTCTTT. It translates to CSVALQKNTEAFF. This chain connects TRBV29-1 to TRBJ1-1; D is ambiguous. CDR3 size: 13 residues. CDR1 and CDR2 (germline): SQVTM, ANQGSEA. The V gene lost 4 bases and the J gene lost 1 base, with 10 bases spanning the gap.

The gene calls are TRBV29-1 and TRBJ1-2; D remains ambiguous. The CDR3 spans 13 residues. CDR1 and CDR2 (germline): SQVTM, ANQGSEA. With 5 bases removed from V and 0 bases from J, the gap between germline ends came to 10 bases. The CDR3: CSVRRAPNYGYTF. The CDR3 nucleotides read TGCAGCGTTCGAAGGGCACCTAACTATGGCTACACCTTC.

The rearrangement links TRBV18 to TRBJ2-2; 8 nucleotides align to TRBD1. This CDR3 is built from 14 residues. J gave up 3 bases and V 6 bases, and 3 bases lay outside the gene matches. Germline lookup yields CDR1 KGHSH and CDR2 LQKENI. CDR3 sequence (DNA): TGTGCCAGCTCTCAGGGACAGGACACCGGGGAGCTGTTTTTT. Its protein is CASSQGQDTGELFF.